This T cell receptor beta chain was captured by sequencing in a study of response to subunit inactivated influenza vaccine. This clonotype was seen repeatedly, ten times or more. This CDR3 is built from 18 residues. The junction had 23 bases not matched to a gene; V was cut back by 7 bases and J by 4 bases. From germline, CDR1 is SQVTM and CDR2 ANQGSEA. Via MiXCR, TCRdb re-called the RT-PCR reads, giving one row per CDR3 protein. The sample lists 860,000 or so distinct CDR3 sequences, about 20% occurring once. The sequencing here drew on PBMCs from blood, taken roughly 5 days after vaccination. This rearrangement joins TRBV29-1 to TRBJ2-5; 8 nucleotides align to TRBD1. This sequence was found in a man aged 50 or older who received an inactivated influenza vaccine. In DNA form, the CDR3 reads TGCAGCGCCCACCCCAGGGGGCGTGCGGAGTCGGAAACAGAGACCCAGTACTTC. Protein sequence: CSAHPRGRAESETETQYF.